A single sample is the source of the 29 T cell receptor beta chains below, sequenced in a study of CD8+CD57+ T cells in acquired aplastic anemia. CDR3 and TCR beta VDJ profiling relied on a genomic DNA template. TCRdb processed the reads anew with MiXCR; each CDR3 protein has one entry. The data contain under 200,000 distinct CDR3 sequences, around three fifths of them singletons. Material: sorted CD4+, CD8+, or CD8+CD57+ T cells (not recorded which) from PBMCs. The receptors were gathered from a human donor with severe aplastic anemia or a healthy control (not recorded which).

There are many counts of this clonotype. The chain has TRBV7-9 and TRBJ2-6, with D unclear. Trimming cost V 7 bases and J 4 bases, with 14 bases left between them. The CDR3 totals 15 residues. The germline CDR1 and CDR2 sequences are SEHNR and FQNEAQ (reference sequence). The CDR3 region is CASNALEAGANVLTF. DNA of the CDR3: TGTGCCAGCAATGCGCTCGAGGCCGGGGCCAACGTCCTGACTTTC.

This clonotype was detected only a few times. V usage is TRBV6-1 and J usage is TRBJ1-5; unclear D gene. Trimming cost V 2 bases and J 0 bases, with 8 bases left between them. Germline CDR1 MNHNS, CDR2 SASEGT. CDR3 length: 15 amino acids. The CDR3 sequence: CASSEKPDSNQPQHF. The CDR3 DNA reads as TGTGCCAGCAGTGAAAAGCCGGATAGCAATCAGCCCCAGCATTTT.

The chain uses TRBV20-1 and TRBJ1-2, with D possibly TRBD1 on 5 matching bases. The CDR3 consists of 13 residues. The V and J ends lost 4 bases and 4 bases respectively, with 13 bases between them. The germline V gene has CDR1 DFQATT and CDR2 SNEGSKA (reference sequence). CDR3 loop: CSAIVAGGYGYTF. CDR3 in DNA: TGCAGTGCTATCGTAGCGGGGGGCTATGGCTACACCTTC.

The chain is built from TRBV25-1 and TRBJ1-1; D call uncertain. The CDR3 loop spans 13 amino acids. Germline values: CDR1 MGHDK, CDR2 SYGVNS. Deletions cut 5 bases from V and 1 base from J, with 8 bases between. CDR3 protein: CASSNFGNTEAFF. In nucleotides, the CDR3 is TGTGCCAGCAGTAATTTCGGGAACACTGAAGCTTTCTTT.

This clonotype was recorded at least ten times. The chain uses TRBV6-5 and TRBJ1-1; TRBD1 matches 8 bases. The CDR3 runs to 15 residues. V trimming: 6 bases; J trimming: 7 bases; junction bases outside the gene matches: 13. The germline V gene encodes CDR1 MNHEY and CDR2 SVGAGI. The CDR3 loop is CASRPGLGQGGEAFF. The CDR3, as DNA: TGTGCCAGCAGACCCGGACTCGGACAGGGCGGTGAAGCTTTCTTT.

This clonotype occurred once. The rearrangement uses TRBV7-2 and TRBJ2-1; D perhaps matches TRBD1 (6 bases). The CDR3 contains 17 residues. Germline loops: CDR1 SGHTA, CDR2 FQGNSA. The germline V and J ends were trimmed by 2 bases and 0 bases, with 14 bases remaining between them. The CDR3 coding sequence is TGTGCCAGCAGCTTAACCCCGGGACACTACTCCTACAATGAGCAGTTCTTC. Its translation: CASSLTPGHYSYNEQFF.

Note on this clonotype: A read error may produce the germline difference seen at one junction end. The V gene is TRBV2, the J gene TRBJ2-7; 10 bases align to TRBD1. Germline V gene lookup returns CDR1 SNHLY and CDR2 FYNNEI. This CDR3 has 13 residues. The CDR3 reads CASLDRGTYEQYF. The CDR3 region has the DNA TGCGCCAGCTTGGACAGGGGGACCTACGAGCAGTACTTC.

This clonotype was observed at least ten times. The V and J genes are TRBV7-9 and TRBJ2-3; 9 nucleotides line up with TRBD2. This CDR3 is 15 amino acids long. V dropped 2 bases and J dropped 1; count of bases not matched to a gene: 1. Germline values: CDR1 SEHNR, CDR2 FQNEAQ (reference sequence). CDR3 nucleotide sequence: TGTGCCAGCAGCTTACCTAGCGGGGGCACAGATACGCAGTATTTT. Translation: CASSLPSGGTDTQYF.

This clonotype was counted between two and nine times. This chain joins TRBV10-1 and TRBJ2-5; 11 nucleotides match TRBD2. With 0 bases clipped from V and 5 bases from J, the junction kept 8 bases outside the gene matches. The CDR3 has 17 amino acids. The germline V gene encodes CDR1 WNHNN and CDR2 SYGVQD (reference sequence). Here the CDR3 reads CASSESTASGRWETQYF. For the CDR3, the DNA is TGCGCCAGCAGTGAGTCGACGGCTAGCGGGAGGTGGGAGACCCAGTACTTC.

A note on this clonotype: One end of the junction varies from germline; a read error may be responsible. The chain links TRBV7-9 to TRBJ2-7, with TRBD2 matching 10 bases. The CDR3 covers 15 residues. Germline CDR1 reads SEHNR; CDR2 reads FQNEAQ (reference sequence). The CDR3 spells CASTQGLAGAYGQYF. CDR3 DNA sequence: TGTGCCAGCACCCAGGGTCTAGCGGGGGCCTACGGGCAGTACTTC.

CDR3 DNA sequence: TGCAGCGTTGTAAGCGGCTACGCCAAAAACATTCAGTACTTC. This codes for CSVVSGYAKNIQYF. The V call is TRBV29-1, the J call TRBJ2-4; possibly TRBD2 for D (5 bases). This CDR3 comprises 14 residues. V shed 4 bases and J shed 1 base, with 11 bases lying between them. Germline V CDR1 and CDR2: SQVTM, ANQGSEA.

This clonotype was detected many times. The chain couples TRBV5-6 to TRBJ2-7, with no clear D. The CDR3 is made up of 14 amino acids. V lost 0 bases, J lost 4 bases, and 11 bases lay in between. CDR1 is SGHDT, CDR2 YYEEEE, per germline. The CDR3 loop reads CASSLATPRYEQYF. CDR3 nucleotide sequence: TGTGCCAGCAGCTTGGCAACCCCGAGGTACGAGCAGTACTTC.

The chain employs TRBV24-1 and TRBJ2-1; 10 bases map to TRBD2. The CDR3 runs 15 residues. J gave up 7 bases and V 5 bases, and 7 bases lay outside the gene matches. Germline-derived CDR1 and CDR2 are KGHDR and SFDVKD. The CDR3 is CATSGALAGVNEQFF. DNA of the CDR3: TGTGCCACCAGTGGAGCTCTAGCGGGGGTTAATGAGCAGTTCTTC.

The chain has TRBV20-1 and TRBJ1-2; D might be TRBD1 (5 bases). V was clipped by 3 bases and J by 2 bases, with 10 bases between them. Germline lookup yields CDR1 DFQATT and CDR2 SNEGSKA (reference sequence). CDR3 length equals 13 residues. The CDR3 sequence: CSARGLTNYGYTF. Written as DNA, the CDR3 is TGCAGTGCTAGGGGACTGACCAACTATGGCTACACCTTC.

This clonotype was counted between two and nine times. The CDR3 DNA reads TGTGCCAGCAGCTTAGCCGGGGCAGATACGCAGTATTTT. This sequence encodes CASSLAGADTQYF. The V and J genes are TRBV11-1 and TRBJ2-3, with D perhaps TRBD2 (5 bases). Germline V gene sequence: CDR1 SGHAT, CDR2 FQDESV (reference sequence). V lost 0 bases and J 4 bases, leaving 5 bases between the germline ends. This CDR3 has 13 residues.

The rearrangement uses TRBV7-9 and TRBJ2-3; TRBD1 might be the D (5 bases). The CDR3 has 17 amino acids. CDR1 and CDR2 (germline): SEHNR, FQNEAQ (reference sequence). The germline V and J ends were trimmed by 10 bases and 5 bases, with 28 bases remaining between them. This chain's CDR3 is CATSAPSGRDVGDTQYF. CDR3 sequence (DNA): TGTGCCACCAGTGCCCCCTCCGGCAGGGATGTCGGAGATACGCAGTATTTT.

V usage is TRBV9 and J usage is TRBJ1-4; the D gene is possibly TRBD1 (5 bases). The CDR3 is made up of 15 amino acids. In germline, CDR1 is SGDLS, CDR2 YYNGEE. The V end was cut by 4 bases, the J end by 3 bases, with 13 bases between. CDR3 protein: CASSSGWQSNEKLFF. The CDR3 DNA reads TGTGCCAGCAGCTCAGGGTGGCAGTCTAATGAAAAACTGTTTTTT.

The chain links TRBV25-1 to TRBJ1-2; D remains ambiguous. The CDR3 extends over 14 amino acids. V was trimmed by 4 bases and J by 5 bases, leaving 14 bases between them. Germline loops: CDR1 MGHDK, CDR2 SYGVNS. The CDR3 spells CASSGRLVLYGYTF. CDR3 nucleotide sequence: TGTGCCAGCAGTGGACGGCTCGTCCTTTATGGCTACACCTTC.

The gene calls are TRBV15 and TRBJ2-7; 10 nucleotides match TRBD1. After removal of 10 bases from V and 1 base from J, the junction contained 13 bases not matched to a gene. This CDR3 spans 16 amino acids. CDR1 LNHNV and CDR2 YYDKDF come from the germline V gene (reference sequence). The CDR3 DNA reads TGTGCCAGCAGGACGCCGGGACAGGGGCGATCCTACGAGCAGTACTTC. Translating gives CASRTPGQGRSYEQYF.

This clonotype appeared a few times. The CDR3 DNA sequence: TGTGCCAGCAGATTCCCGGGACTAGCGGGGGGAAACATTCAGTACTTC. Amino acids: CASRFPGLAGGNIQYF. This chain uses TRBV2 with TRBJ2-4; TRBD2 matches at 15 bases. The germline V gene has CDR1 SNHLY and CDR2 FYNNEI. Losses at the gene ends were 6 bases for V and 6 bases for J; bases not matched to a gene: 6. The CDR3 has 16 amino acids.

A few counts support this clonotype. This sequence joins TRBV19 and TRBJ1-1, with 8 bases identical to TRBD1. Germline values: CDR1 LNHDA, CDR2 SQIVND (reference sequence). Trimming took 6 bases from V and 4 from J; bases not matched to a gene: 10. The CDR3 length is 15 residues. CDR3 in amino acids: CASSLGQGIGTEAFF. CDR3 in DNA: TGTGCCAGTAGCCTTGGACAGGGAATCGGCACTGAAGCTTTCTTT.

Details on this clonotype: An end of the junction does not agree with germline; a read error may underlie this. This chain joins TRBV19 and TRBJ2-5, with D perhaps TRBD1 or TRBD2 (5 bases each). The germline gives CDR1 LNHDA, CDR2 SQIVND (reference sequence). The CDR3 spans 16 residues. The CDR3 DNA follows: TGTGCCAGTAAGCCCAGGACACCTGGGGACCATGAGACCCAGTACTTC. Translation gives CASKPRTPGDHETQYF.

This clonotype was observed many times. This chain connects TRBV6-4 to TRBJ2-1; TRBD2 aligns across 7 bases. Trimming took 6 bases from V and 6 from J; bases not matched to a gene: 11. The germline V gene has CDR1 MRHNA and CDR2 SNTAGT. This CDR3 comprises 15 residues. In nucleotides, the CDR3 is TGTGCCAGCAGCGACGGCGGGAGCACATCCAATGAGCAGTTCTTC. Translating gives CASSDGGSTSNEQFF.

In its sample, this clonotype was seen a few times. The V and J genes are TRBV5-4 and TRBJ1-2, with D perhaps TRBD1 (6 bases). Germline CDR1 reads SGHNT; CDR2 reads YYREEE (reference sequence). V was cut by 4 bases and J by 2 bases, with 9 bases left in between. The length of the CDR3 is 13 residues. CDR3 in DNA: TGTGCCAGCAGCCAGGACAGCAACTATGGCTACACCTTC. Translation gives CASSQDSNYGYTF.

The CDR3 region has the DNA TGTGCCATCAGTGAGTCGCGGGGGCCCAAGGCGCAGTATTTT. Residues: CAISESRGPKAQYF. V and J are TRBV10-3 and TRBJ2-3; weak D call: TRBD2 (7 bases). This CDR3 comprises 14 residues. Trimming removed 0 bases at V and 10 bases at J, with 14 bases between. The germline V gene encodes CDR1 ENHRY and CDR2 SYGVKD.

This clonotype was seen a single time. CDR3 nucleotide sequence: TGTGCCAGTAGTATAGTTGGGGGGGTTGGACCTGAAGCTTTCTTT. Translation gives CASSIVGGVGPEAFF. The V gene is TRBV19, the J gene TRBJ1-1; a possible D gene is TRBD1 (5 bases). The V gene's germline CDR1 is LNHDA and CDR2 SQIVND (reference sequence). This CDR3 comprises 15 residues. The V and J ends lost 1 base and 6 bases respectively, with 15 bases between them.

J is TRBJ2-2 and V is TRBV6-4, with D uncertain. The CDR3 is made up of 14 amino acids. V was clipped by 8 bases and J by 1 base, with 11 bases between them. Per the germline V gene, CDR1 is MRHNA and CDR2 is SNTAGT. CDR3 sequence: CASSQTQNTGELFF. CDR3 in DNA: TGTGCCAGCTCTCAGACCCAGAACACCGGGGAGCTGTTTTTT.

CDR3 sequence reads: CATSSPGVGYTF. The DNA for the CDR3 is TGTGCCACCAGCAGTCCAGGGGTTGGCTACACCTTC. This sequence joins TRBV15 and TRBJ1-2; TRBD1 is a possible D gene (6 bases). The CDR3 contains 12 residues. V was pared by 3 bases and J by 7 bases, with 9 bases between. CDR1 is LNHNV and CDR2 is YYDKDF in the germline V gene (reference sequence). The whole variable domain, filled in from reference TRBV15 and TRBJ1-2, reads DAMVIQNPRYQVTQFGKPVTLSCSQTLNHNVMYWYQQKSSQAPKLLFHYYDKDFNNEADTPDNFQSRRPNTSFCFLDIRSPGLGDTAMYLCATSSPGVGYTFGSGTRLTVV.

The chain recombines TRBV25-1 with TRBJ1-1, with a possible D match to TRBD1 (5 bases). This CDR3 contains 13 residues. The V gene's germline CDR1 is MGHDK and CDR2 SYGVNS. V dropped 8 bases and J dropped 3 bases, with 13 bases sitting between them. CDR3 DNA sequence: TGTGCCAGCGTTGGGGGATGGGACACTGAAGCTTTCTTT. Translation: CASVGGWDTEAFF.